What follows describes a single TCR beta chain. The antigen is not known. The record originates from a study of shared clonotypes between healthy human individuals. The assay was run at deep level. Sequencing used immunoSEQ multiplex PCR; TCRdb keeps in-frame clones, though not all of them. The sample yields 1.5 million to 2.5 million clones, about 95% seen once. Only CD45RO-negative cells positively selected for CCR7 counted as naive CD8 cells, so terminally differentiated effector memory CD45RA+ cells were excluded. Trimming at V came to 5 bases and at J to 3 bases, leaving 6 bases not matched to a gene. The CDR3 has 15 residues. Germline V gene data show CDR1 as SGHTA and CDR2 as FQGTGA. Study-level points and caveats: Generation of non-shared clonotypes was less probable than generation of clonotypes shared by all four donors. Exclusively blood specimens were collected; tissue repertoires likely differ.

This rearrangement joins TRBV7-3 to TRBJ2-3; 9 nucleotides line up with TRBD1. Sequenced input: naive CD8+ T cells sorted from blood. The sequence came from a man aged 18 to 30 in good health. CDR3 sequence reads: CASSHLTGGTDTQYF. The CDR3 DNA reads TGTGCCAGCAGCCACCTGACAGGGGGGACAGATACGCAGTATTTT.